This T cell receptor (beta chain) stems from a study of shared clonotypes between healthy human individuals. Germline assignment: CDR1 KGHSH and CDR2 LQKENI. V shed 0 bases, J shed 4 bases, and the junction held 7 bases outside the gene matches. CDR3 length: 16 residues. Libraries were prepared by immunoSEQ multiplex PCR; TCRdb keeps only in-frame clonotypes and omits some of them. Of about 510,000 clones listed, roughly 95% are singletons. The receptor was derived from a woman in her 30s in good health. The sequenced sample consisted of naive CD4+ T cells sorted from blood. Noted subset: CD45RA+ positively selected. The rearrangement links TRBV18 to TRBJ2-3, with 7 bases that match TRBD2. The CDR3 reads CASSPPAGGGADTQYF. The CDR3 region has the DNA TGTGCCAGCTCACCACCTGCCGGGGGAGGGGCAGATACGCAGTATTTT. The full variable domain, its missing parts supplied by reference TRBV18 and TRBJ2-3, is NAGVMQNPRHLVRRRGQEARLRCSPMKGHSHVYWYRQLPEEGLKFMVYLQKENIIDESGMPKERFSAEFPKEGPSILRIQQVVRGDSAAYFCASSPPAGGGADTQYFGPGTRLTVL.